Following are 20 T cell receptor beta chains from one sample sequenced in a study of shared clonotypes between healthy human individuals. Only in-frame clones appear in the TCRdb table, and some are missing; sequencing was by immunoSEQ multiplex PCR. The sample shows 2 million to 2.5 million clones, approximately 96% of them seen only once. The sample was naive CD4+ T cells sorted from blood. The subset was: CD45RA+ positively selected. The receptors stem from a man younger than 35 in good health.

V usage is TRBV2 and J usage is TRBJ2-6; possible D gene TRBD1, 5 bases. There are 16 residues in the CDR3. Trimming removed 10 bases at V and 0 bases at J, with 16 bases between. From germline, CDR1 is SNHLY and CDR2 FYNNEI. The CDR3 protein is CAIQGAGYSGANVLTF. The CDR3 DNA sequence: TGTGCCATACAAGGGGCAGGCTACTCTGGGGCCAACGTCCTGACTTTC. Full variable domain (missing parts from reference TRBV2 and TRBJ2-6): EPEVTQTPSHQVTQMGQEVILRCVPISNHLYFYWYRQILGQKVEFLVSFYNNEISEKSEIFDDQFSVERPDGSNFTLKIRSTKLEDSAMYFCAIQGAGYSGANVLTFGAGSRLTVL.

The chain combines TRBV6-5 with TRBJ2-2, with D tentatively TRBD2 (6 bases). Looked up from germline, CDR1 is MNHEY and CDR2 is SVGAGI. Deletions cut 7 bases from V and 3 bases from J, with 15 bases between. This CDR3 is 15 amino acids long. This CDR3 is CASTRLVRDTGELFF. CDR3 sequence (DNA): TGTGCCAGCACCAGACTAGTCCGAGACACCGGGGAGCTGTTTTTT.

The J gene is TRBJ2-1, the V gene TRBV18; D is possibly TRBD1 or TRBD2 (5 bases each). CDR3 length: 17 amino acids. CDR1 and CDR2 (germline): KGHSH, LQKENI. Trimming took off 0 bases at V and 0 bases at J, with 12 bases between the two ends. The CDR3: CASSPPSGANSYNEQFF. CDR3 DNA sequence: TGTGCCAGCTCACCACCGTCCGGGGCAAACTCCTACAATGAGCAGTTCTTC.

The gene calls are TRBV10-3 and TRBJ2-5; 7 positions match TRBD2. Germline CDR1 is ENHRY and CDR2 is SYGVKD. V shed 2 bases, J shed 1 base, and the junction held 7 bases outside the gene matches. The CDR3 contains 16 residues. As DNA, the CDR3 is TGTGCCATCAGTGAGGGTAGCGGGTGGTCCCAAGAGACCCAGTACTTC. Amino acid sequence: CAISEGSGWSQETQYF.

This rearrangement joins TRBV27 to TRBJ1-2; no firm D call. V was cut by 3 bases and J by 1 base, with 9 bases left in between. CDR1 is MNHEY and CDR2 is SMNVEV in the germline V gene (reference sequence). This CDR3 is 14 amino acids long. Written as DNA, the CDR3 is TGTGCCAGCAGTTTCGATCACCGTAACTATGGCTACACCTTC. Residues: CASSFDHRNYGYTF.

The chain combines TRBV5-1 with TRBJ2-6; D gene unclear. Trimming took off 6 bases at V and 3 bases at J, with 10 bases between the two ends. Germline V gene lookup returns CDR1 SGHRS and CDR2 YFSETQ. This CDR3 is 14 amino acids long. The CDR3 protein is CASTTLGGANVLTF. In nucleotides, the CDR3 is TGCGCCAGCACCACCCTGGGTGGGGCCAACGTCCTGACTTTC.

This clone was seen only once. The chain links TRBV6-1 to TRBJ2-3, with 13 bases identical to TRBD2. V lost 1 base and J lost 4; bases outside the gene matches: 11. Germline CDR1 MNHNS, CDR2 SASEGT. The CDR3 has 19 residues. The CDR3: CASSEVRWTSGRGADTQYF. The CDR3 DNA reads TGTGCCAGCAGTGAAGTACGGTGGACTAGCGGGAGAGGTGCAGATACGCAGTATTTT.

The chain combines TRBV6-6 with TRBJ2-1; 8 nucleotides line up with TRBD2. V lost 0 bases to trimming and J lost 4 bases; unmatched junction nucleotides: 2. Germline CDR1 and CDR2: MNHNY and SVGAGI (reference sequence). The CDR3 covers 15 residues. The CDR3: CASSYSGGGYNEQFF. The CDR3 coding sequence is TGTGCCAGCAGTTACTCTGGCGGGGGGTACAATGAGCAGTTCTTC.

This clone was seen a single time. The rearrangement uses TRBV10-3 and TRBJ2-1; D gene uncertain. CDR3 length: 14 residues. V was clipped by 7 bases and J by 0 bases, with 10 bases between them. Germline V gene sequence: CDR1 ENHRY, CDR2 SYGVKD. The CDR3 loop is CAITRSNSYNEQFF. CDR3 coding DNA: TGTGCCATCACTCGCTCTAACTCCTACAATGAGCAGTTCTTC.

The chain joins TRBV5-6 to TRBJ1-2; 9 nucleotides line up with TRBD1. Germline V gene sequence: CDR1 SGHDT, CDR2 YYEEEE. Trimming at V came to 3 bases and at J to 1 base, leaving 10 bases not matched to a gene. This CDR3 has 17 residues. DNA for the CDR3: TGTGCCAGCAGCTCCCGACAGGGGGGTATCTATAACTATGGCTACACCTTC. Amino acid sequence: CASSSRQGGIYNYGYTF.

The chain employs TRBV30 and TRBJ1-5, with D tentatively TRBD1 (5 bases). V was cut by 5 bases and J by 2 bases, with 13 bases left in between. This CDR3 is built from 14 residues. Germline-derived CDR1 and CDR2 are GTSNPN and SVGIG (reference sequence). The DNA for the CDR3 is TGTGCCTGGGTCTGGGGCAGGGGCAATCAGCCCCAGCATTTT. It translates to CAWVWGRGNQPQHF.

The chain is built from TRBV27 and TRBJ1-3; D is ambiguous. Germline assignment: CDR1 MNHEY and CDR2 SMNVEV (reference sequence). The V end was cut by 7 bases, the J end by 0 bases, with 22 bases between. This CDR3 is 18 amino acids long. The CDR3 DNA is TGTGCCAGCATAGGCACAGTGCCTAAACCACACTCTGGAAACACCATATATTTT. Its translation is CASIGTVPKPHSGNTIYF.

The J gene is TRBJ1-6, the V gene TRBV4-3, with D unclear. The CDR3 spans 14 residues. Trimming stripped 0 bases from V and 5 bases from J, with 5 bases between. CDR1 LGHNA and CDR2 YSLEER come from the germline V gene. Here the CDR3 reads CASSQDRNNSPLHF. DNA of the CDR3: TGCGCCAGCAGCCAAGACAGAAATAATTCACCCCTCCACTTT.

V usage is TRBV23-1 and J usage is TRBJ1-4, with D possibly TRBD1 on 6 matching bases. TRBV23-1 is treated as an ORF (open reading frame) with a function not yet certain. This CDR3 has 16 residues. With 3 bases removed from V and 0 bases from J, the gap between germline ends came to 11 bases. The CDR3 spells CASSHRAGATNEKLFF. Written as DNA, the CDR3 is TGCGCCAGCAGTCATCGGGCAGGGGCAACTAATGAAAAACTGTTTTTT.

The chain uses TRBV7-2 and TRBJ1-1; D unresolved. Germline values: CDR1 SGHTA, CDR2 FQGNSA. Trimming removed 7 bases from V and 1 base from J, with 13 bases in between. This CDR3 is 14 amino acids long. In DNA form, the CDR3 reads TGTGCCAGCACCTTTCCCAATCGGAACACTGAAGCTTTCTTT. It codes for CASTFPNRNTEAFF.

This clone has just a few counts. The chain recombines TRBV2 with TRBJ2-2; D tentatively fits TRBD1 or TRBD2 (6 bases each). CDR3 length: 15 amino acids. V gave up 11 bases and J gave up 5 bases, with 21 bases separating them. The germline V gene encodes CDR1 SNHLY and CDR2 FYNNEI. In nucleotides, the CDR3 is TGTGCCGCCACACCGGGGGCGAGGGGGACCGGGGAGCTGTTTTTT. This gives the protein CAATPGARGTGELFF.

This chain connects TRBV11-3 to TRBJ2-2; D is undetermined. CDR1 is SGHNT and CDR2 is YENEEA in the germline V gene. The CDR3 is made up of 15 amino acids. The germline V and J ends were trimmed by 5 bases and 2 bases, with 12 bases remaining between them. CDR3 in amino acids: CASSVSKSNTGELFF. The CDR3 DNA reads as TGTGCCAGCAGCGTAAGCAAATCTAACACCGGGGAGCTGTTTTTT.

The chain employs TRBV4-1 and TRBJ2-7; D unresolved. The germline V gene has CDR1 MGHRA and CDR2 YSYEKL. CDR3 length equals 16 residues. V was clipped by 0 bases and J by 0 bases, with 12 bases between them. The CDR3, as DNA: TGCGCCAGCAGCCAAGATGGGTTTCAGAGCTCCTACGAGCAGTACTTC. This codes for CASSQDGFQSSYEQYF.

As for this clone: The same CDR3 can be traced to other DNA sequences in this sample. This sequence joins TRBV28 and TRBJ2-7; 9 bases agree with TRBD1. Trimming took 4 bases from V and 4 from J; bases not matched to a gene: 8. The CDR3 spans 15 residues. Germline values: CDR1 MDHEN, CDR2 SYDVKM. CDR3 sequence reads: CASSSPGQGGYEQYF. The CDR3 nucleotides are TGTGCCAGCAGTTCCCCGGGACAGGGTGGGTACGAGCAGTACTTC.

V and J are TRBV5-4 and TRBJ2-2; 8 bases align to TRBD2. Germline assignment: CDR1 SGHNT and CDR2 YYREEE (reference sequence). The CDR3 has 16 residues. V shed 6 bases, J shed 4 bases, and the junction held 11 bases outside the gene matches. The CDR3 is CASKTGGLAATGELFF. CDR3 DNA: TGTGCCAGCAAAACGGGGGGGCTAGCGGCCACCGGGGAGCTGTTTTTT. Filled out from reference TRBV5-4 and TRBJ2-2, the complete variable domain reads ETGVTQSPTHLIKTRGQQVTLRCSSQSGHNTVSWYQQALGQGPQFIFQYYREEENGRGNFPPRFSGLQFPNYSSELNVNALELDDSALYLCASKTGGLAATGELFFGEGSRLTVL.